Listed below are T cell receptor beta chains from one sample, sequenced in a study of long-term antiretroviral therapy in people with HIV. Some clones are missing from TCRdb's copy, which holds only in-frame ones; the method was immunoSEQ multiplex PCR. Of some 25,000 clones in the sample, 65% to 90% were seen once. The sample was unsorted PBMCs, taken 1.2 years after starting antiretroviral therapy. The receptor set was obtained from a man aged 45 to 65 with HIV. Both conserved end residues are part of each CDR3.

v_call cdr3_aa
TRBV9 CASSPWLAGSYNEQFF
TRBV29-1 CSVVPADGYTF
TRBV30 CAWSRGVGDTEAFF
TRBV4-2 CASSQENVAGQGSEKLFF
TRBV4-3 CASSQDRIGQGGQLFF
TRBV18 CASSTSSGANVLTF
TRBV11-3 CASSSRLAGNTGELFF
TRBV6-9 CASLGRQGYGYTF
TRBV29-1 CSVEKGNNEQFF
TRBV19 CASSMNNQPQHF
TRBV7-8 CASSSGTGGATNEKLFF
TRBV10-3 CAISETSGGADTQYF
TRBV11-1 CASSSGTGGPDFNEQFF
TRBV29-1 CSVDGLAPGGEQFF
TRBV4-1 CASSQEGSSGANVLTF
TRBV28 CASSSLPSEAFF
TRBV5-1 CASSSLQGVMGDTQYF
TRBV27 CASSSDREIIYEQYF
TRBV28 CASISPLAGAPYEQYF
TRBV7-2 CASSLEGGTEAFF
TRBV9 CASSATGNGYTF
TRBV5-1 CASSLTTGSLYNEQFF
TRBV7-8 CASSFPGRFTEAFF
TRBV7-9 CASSPSGGRTNEKLFF
TRBV29-1 CSVEDKDRRKFF
TRBV11-1 CASSLAGTEEGYTF
TRBV11-2 CASSLDRRGLSYEQYF
TRBV19 CASRRTTTNEKLFF
TRBV19 CASRTTQMNTEAFF
TRBV2 CASSQGFF
TRBV29-1 CSVESVGSGYGYTF
TRBV4-3 CASSLVGTGGIGELFF
TRBV4-3 CASSQERPNYGYTF
TRBV30 CAWSTRTGYGNSPLHF
TRBV19 CASSISGYEQYF
TRBV28 CASSFGTSVSYGYTF
TRBV7-2 CASSSLQGLSYGYTF
TRBV10-3 CAIFVPQGARAFF
TRBV25-1 CASMEGTNTEAFF
TRBV7-6 CASSLEVPSNEQFF